This is a list of T cell receptor beta chains from one sample in a study of cytomegalovirus exposure and HLA in healthy donors. Clones were sequenced by immunoSEQ multiplex PCR, and TCRdb holds only the in-frame ones, with some missing. The sample has about 150,000 clones, almost 85% seen once; the top ten hold around 0.41%. Sequencing input: PBMCs. The origin of the receptors is a boy aged 2 to 9 in good health and CMV-seronegative. CDR3s include the opening cysteine and the closing phenylalanine or tryptophan. D genes are given only for firm matches. Only some rows state a clone size, as once, few, many or a class for expanded clones.

TGTGCCAGCTCAGCGGAGACAGGGGGCCTGAACTATGGCTACACCTTC	CASSAETGGLNYGYTF	TRBJ1-2	TRBD1	-	TRBV18
TGTGCCAGTATCCAATCACGGGCAGGGGTCGGCTACACCTTC	CASIQSRAGVGYTF	TRBJ1-2	-	-	TRBV19
TGTGCCAGCAGGGACAGCCTGAACACTGAAGCTTTCTTT	CASRDSLNTEAFF	TRBJ1-1	-	-	TRBV28
TGCGCCAGCAGTGAGTCCGGGAGTACTGAAGCTTTCTTT	CASSESGSTEAFF	TRBJ1-1	-	-	TRBV10-1
TGTGCCAGCAGTAGCGGGACCCGGGCCGGGGAGCTGTTTTTT	CASSSGTRAGELFF	TRBJ2-2	TRBD2	-	TRBV2
TGCGCCAGCAGCTTGACTAGCACAGATACGCAGTATTTT	CASSLTSTDTQYF	TRBJ2-3	-	-	TRBV5-1
TGTGCCAGCAGCTCGATACAGGGGAGCACTGAAGCTTTCTTT	CASSSIQGSTEAFF	TRBJ1-1	TRBD1	-	TRBV7-2
TGTGCCAGCAGTGAGGGACAGGGAAGGTCCTACGAGCAGTACTTC	CASSEGQGRSYEQYF	TRBJ2-7	TRBD1	-	TRBV2
TGTGCCATCAGTGAGGGCCCAGTCAGCACTGAAGCTTTCTTT	CAISEGPVSTEAFF	TRBJ1-1	-	-	TRBV10-3
TGTGCCAGTAGTATTCGGGAAGATACGCAGTATTTT	CASSIREDTQYF	TRBJ2-3	-	-	TRBV19
TGTGCCAGCACTCCGAGCGGGAGGTTTTCTAGCACAGATACGCAGTATTTT	CASTPSGRFSSTDTQYF	TRBJ2-3	TRBD2	-	TRBV2
TGTGCCAGCAGTAGGACAGGGAGCAATCAGCCCCAGCATTTT	CASSRTGSNQPQHF	TRBJ1-5	TRBD1	-	TRBV5-5
TGCGCCAGCAGCTCCTTTGGGAGGGGCTCTCAAAGCGTGGGCTACACCTTC	CASSSFGRGSQSVGYTF	TRBJ1-2	-	-	TRBV5-1
TGCAGCGTTGACCGTGGGACAGGGGGCTACGAGCAGTACTTC	CSVDRGTGGYEQYF	TRBJ2-7	TRBD1	-	TRBV29-1
TGTGCCAGCGGGGCCGATACGCAGTATTTT	CASGADTQYF	TRBJ2-3	-	once	TRBV2
TGTGCCAGCAGCTTAGAGACTAGCGGGAGGCTTTTTGAGCAGTTCTTC	CASSLETSGRLFEQFF	TRBJ2-1	TRBD2	-	TRBV7-2
TGTGCCAGCAGTTTAAGGGGTAATCAGCCCCAGCATTTT	CASSLRGNQPQHF	TRBJ1-5	-	-	TRBV27
TGTGCCAGCACAGACAGGGGCACTGAAGCTTTCTTT	CASTDRGTEAFF	TRBJ1-1	TRBD1	-	TRBV2
TGTGCCAGCAGTGAAGTTACCCCTCTACAGAGTTTGAATGGCTACACCTTC	CASSEVTPLQSLNGYTF	TRBJ1-2	-	-	TRBV2
TGTGCCAGCAGCGCTGGACAGGGGAGAGGAGATACGCAGTATTTT	CASSAGQGRGDTQYF	TRBJ2-3	TRBD1	-	TRBV6-6
TGTGCCATCAGTGGGGCAGGGTCCCGCGACTATGGCTACACCTTC	CAISGAGSRDYGYTF	TRBJ1-2	-	-	TRBV10-3
TGCGCCAGCAGTCCCCCGCAGGGATCTAACACTGAAGCTTTCTTT	CASSPPQGSNTEAFF	TRBJ1-1	-	-	TRBV23-1
TGCGCCAGCAGCTTTGGGACAGGTCAAGAGACCCAGTACTTC	CASSFGTGQETQYF	TRBJ2-5	TRBD1	-	TRBV5-1
TGTGCCAGCAGCCAGCGGACGTTGACCTCTGGAAACACCATATATTTT	CASSQRTLTSGNTIYF	TRBJ1-3	-	-	TRBV7-8
TGCGCCAGCAGTCCGGACAGGGCGGCGGGCTACACCTTC	CASSPDRAAGYTF	TRBJ1-2	TRBD1	-	TRBV5-1
TGTGCCAGCACCGCGTGGGGGGACACTGAAGCTTTCTTT	CASTAWGDTEAFF	TRBJ1-1	-	-	TRBV2
TGTGCCAGCAGCTTAGTTAGCGGGAACTATGATGGGGCTGAGCAGTTCTTC	CASSLVSGNYDGAEQFF	TRBJ2-1	TRBD2	once	TRBV7-6
TGTGCCATCAGTGAGTACCCGGGACAGGGGACTGAAGCTTTCTTT	CAISEYPGQGTEAFF	TRBJ1-1	TRBD1	few	TRBV10-3
TGTGCCAGCAGCCTAGGACACTCCACAGATACGCAGTATTTT	CASSLGHSTDTQYF	TRBJ2-3	-	few	TRBV7-3
TGTGCCAGCAGCCCTACGACCCAAGGCGGTTACGAGCAGTACTTC	CASSPTTQGGYEQYF	TRBJ2-7	-	-	TRBV4-2
TGTGCCAGCAGTGAGGGAGCTTATAGCAATCAGCCCCAGCATTTT	CASSEGAYSNQPQHF	TRBJ1-5	-	few	TRBV6-1
TGTGCCAGCGTGGGGACAGGGGCCCCCCACGAGCAGTACTTC	CASVGTGAPHEQYF	TRBJ2-7	TRBD1	-	TRBV6-1
TGCGCCAGCAGCCAAGAAGGACAGGGGGCTCTTTACACTGAAGCTTTCTTT	CASSQEGQGALYTEAFF	TRBJ1-1	TRBD1	-	TRBV4-1
TGTGGTTATACTAATGAAAAACTGTTTTTT	CGYTNEKLFF	TRBJ1-4	-	-	TRBV19
TGTGCCAGCAGTGACTGGGCCCATAACTATGGCTACACCTTC	CASSDWAHNYGYTF	TRBJ1-2	-	once	TRBV25-1
TGCAGCGCCGGGCGGGATAGCAATCAGCCCCAGCATTTT	CSAGRDSNQPQHF	TRBJ1-5	-	-	TRBV29-1
TGTGCCAGCAGTTTGTATAGCGGGGGGTACACAGATACGCAGTATTTT	CASSLYSGGYTDTQYF	TRBJ2-3	TRBD2	-	TRBV28
TGTGCCAGCAGTGAATTGATCGGGGTGGGTGAGCAGTTCTTC	CASSELIGVGEQFF	TRBJ2-1	-	few	TRBV6-1
TGTGCCAGCTCATCATACAGCGGGTCGAACACCGGGGAGCTGTTTTTT	CASSSYSGSNTGELFF	TRBJ2-2	-	-	TRBV18
TGTGCCAGCAGCGAACAAGGTGTGACTAGCGGTTACAATGAGCAGTTCTTC	CASSEQGVTSGYNEQFF	TRBJ2-1	TRBD2	-	TRBV7-8
TGTGCCAGCAGTAGGGACACGACAGATACGCAGTATTTT	CASSRDTTDTQYF	TRBJ2-3	-	-	TRBV6-1
TGTGCCAGCTCGCATTCGGACTTCCAATGTTTCTTC	CASSHSDFQCFF	TRBJ2-1	-	-	TRBV18
TGTGCCAGCAGCTTAGGCCGGGACAGGGATTACACCTTC	CASSLGRDRDYTF	TRBJ1-2	TRBD1	once	TRBV7-2
TGTGCCAGCAGCGCGCCGACAGGGGTCAGGTTTCCTTTCTTT	CASSAPTGVRFPFF	TRBJ1-1	TRBD1	-	TRBV5-6
TGTGCTAGCAGCGCGGACAGGGTCAATGAGCAGTTCTTC	CASSADRVNEQFF	TRBJ2-1	TRBD1	-	TRBV7-7
TGTGCCAGCCACGGGCCTTTTGGGAGCGAGCAGTACTTC	CASHGPFGSEQYF	TRBJ2-7	-	-	TRBV5-4
TGTGCCAGCAGCTTAGAAGGACAGGGGGCTACCAATGAGCAGTTCTTC	CASSLEGQGATNEQFF	TRBJ2-1	TRBD1	-	TRBV7-6
TGTGCCAGCAGTTTATGGGCAGGCGTCGACGGGGATCAGCCCCAGCATTTT	CASSLWAGVDGDQPQHF	TRBJ1-5	-	once	TRBV27
TGTGCCAGCAGCTTAGTAGGGCAGGGACTTGCCTACGAGCAGTACTTC	CASSLVGQGLAYEQYF	TRBJ2-7	-	-	TRBV11-2
TGTGCCAGTCAGGGGGACCACACTGAAGCTTTCTTT	CASQGDHTEAFF	TRBJ1-1	TRBD1	-	TRBV2
TGTGCCAGTAGTACCCTTCCGGGACAGGGAACCTACGAGCAGTACTTC	CASSTLPGQGTYEQYF	TRBJ2-7	TRBD1	once	TRBV19
TGCGCCAGCAGCGAGATTCCAGGGGATGGGATGAACACTGAAGCTTTCTTT	CASSEIPGDGMNTEAFF	TRBJ1-1	-	-	TRBV4-1
TGTGCCAGCAGCTTGGAGAGGTACTCCTACGAGCAGTACTTC	CASSLERYSYEQYF	TRBJ2-7	-	-	TRBV5-6
TGTGCCAGCAGTTTTCCTAGCGGGATAGATACGCAGTATTTT	CASSFPSGIDTQYF	TRBJ2-3	TRBD2	-	TRBV28
TGTGCCAGCAGCCGAAAGGACAGGGTTGGAAACACCATATATTTT	CASSRKDRVGNTIYF	TRBJ1-3	TRBD1	-	TRBV5-6
TGTGCCAGCAGCTCAGGAATATCCTACAATGAGCAGTTCTTC	CASSSGISYNEQFF	TRBJ2-1	-	-	TRBV5-8